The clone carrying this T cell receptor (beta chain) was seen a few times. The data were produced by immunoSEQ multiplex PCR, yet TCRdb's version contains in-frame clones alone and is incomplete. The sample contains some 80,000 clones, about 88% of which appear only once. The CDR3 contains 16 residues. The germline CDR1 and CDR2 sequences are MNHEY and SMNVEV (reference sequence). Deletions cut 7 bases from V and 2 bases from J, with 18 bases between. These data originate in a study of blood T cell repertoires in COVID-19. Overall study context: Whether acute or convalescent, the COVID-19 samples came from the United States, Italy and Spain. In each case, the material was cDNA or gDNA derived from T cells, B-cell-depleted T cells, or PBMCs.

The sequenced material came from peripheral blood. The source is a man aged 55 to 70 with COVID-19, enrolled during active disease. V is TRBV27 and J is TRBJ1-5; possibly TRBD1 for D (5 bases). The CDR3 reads CASTPIGGRGNQPQHF. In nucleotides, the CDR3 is TGTGCCAGCACCCCTATCGGGGGTCGGGGCAATCAGCCCCAGCATTTT.